Listed below are T cell receptor beta chains from one sample, sequenced in a study of pediatric ulcerative colitis. This table comes from immunoSEQ multiplex PCR, and its TCRdb copy is limited to in-frame clones, with some not included. The sample shows around 40,000 clones, over 70% of them seen only once. The specimen was gut tissue. Receptors originate from a boy under 18 with severe ulcerative colitis. Both conserved end residues are part of each CDR3. Fields, in order: clone size, J gene, V gene, CDR3 protein. Clone size is not always given. Where it is, it says once, few, many or a class for expanded clones.

abundance: once
j_gene: TRBJ1-3
v_gene: TRBV28
CDR3aa: CASTEGGETHSGNTIYF

abundance: .
j_gene: TRBJ1-1
v_gene: TRBV5-6
CDR3aa: CASSLDEGRTEAFF

abundance: .
j_gene: TRBJ1-3
v_gene: TRBV5-1
CDR3aa: CASSLDGNTIYF

abundance: .
j_gene: TRBJ1-1
v_gene: TRBV29-1
CDR3aa: CSGNRGPIEAFF

abundance: .
j_gene: TRBJ1-5
v_gene: TRBV5-3
CDR3aa: CARSACSNQPQHF

abundance: few
j_gene: TRBJ2-3
v_gene: TRBV9
CDR3aa: CASSPRGLPDIELDTQYF

abundance: .
j_gene: TRBJ2-3
v_gene: TRBV7-2
CDR3aa: CASSLRQGTDTQYF

abundance: .
j_gene: TRBJ1-1
v_gene: TRBV5-1
CDR3aa: CASTPERPLSVNTEAFF

abundance: .
j_gene: TRBJ2-7
v_gene: TRBV5-4
CDR3aa: CASSLEGGTTYEQYF

abundance: few
j_gene: TRBJ2-7
v_gene: TRBV7-9
CDR3aa: CASSLVPYEQYF

abundance: once
j_gene: TRBJ1-5
v_gene: TRBV19
CDR3aa: CASSLRRNSNQPQHF

abundance: .
j_gene: TRBJ1-2
v_gene: TRBV5-4
CDR3aa: CASSPLDYGYTF

abundance: .
j_gene: TRBJ1-4
v_gene: TRBV9
CDR3aa: CASSPPGGELFF

abundance: .
j_gene: TRBJ2-3
v_gene: TRBV9
CDR3aa: CASSVAAGGHGDTQYF

abundance: .
j_gene: TRBJ1-2
v_gene: TRBV5-1
CDR3aa: CASSGQGLGGYTF

abundance: large
j_gene: TRBJ2-3
v_gene: TRBV19
CDR3aa: CASSIGTDTQYF

abundance: few
j_gene: TRBJ1-1
v_gene: TRBV7-8
CDR3aa: CASSLAGRINTEAFF

abundance: .
j_gene: TRBJ1-2
v_gene: TRBV7-9
CDR3aa: CASSSATGFNYGYTF

abundance: few
j_gene: TRBJ1-1
v_gene: TRBV19
CDR3aa: CASRRGGQVNTEAFF

abundance: .
j_gene: TRBJ1-2
v_gene: TRBV7-9
CDR3aa: CASSLGSPLTGYGYTF

abundance: few
j_gene: TRBJ2-3
v_gene: TRBV5-6
CDR3aa: CASSWGYRDTDTQYF

abundance: once
j_gene: TRBJ2-3
v_gene: TRBV7-9
CDR3aa: CASSVTTRADTQYF

abundance: .
j_gene: TRBJ2-5
v_gene: TRBV4-2
CDR3aa: CASSQGALAGSQETQYF

abundance: .
j_gene: TRBJ1-2
v_gene: TRBV5-1
CDR3aa: CASSPDVQGDGYTF

abundance: few
j_gene: TRBJ1-5
v_gene: TRBV6-5
CDR3aa: CASSPGKNQPQHF

abundance: few
j_gene: TRBJ1-5
v_gene: TRBV28
CDR3aa: CASGTAYSNQPQHF

abundance: .
j_gene: TRBJ1-2
v_gene: TRBV6-6
CDR3aa: CASNYDTGYGYTF

abundance: .
j_gene: TRBJ2-5
v_gene: TRBV11-2
CDR3aa: CASSLVPTGEVKQETQYF

abundance: .
j_gene: TRBJ1-2
v_gene: TRBV28
CDR3aa: CASSLTGQGGYTF

abundance: .
j_gene: TRBJ2-5
v_gene: TRBV5-4
CDR3aa: CASSTRDREETQYF

abundance: .
j_gene: TRBJ2-3
v_gene: TRBV5-1
CDR3aa: CASSFKQGSDTQYF

abundance: .
j_gene: TRBJ2-2
v_gene: TRBV5-1
CDR3aa: CASSLVQGYTGELFF

abundance: .
j_gene: TRBJ2-3
v_gene: TRBV4-2
CDR3aa: CASSSAGGVPDTQYF

abundance: few
j_gene: TRBJ1-1
v_gene: TRBV19
CDR3aa: CASSLPGTLAEAFF

abundance: .
j_gene: TRBJ1-5
v_gene: TRBV30
CDR3aa: CAWSVGGNQPQHF

abundance: .
j_gene: TRBJ1-6
v_gene: TRBV5-1
CDR3aa: CACGQGVNSPLHF

abundance: .
j_gene: TRBJ1-1
v_gene: TRBV6-5
CDR3aa: CASSYSKVSEAFF

abundance: .
j_gene: TRBJ1-2
v_gene: TRBV6-4
CDR3aa: CASSGGGREDGYTF

abundance: .
j_gene: TRBJ1-6
v_gene: TRBV27
CDR3aa: CASSLYYSPRSPLHF

abundance: .
j_gene: TRBJ2-7
v_gene: TRBV5-6
CDR3aa: CASSLELQAETYEQYF

abundance: .
j_gene: TRBJ2-5
v_gene: TRBV7-9
CDR3aa: CASSLETQYF

abundance: .
j_gene: TRBJ2-7
v_gene: TRBV9
CDR3aa: CASSVGGGDTYEQYF